This record concerns one TCR beta chain sequence. Its antigen remains unknown. Germline CDR1 MDHEN, CDR2 SYDVKM. Trimming pared 3 bases from V and 4 bases from J, leaving 15 bases between. This CDR3 contains 15 residues. Researchers divided each subset's genomic DNA evenly across several immunoSEQ plates. Authors' methods: ImmunoSEQ only sent back junction sequences with no quality scores, so filtering was done differently. Repertoires were generated with immunoSEQ multiplex PCR, while TCRdb's copy carries only in-frame clones and drops some. That table is the source of V, J and clone size, and D and trimming were worked out from the DNA. The top ten hold about 0.41% of the sample, which has over 2 million clones, 80% to 95% seen once. The source of the sample is a study of shared clonotypes between healthy human individuals. Study-level findings and limits: A reduction in generation probabilities was seen for non-shared clonotypes relative to those shared by all four donors. Deeper or shallower sequencing was expected to change how clonotypes are shared among donors.

Material for sequencing was naive CD4+ T cells from PBMCs. Subset defined: CD45RA+ positively selected. The source is a man aged 18-30 years in good health. Some clones in this sample may be carry-over from other donors' samples. The chain couples TRBV28 to TRBJ1-2; D not certain. The chain's CDR3 is CASSLYESMGYGYTF. As DNA, the CDR3 is TGTGCCAGCAGTTTGTATGAATCGATGGGCTATGGCTACACCTTC.